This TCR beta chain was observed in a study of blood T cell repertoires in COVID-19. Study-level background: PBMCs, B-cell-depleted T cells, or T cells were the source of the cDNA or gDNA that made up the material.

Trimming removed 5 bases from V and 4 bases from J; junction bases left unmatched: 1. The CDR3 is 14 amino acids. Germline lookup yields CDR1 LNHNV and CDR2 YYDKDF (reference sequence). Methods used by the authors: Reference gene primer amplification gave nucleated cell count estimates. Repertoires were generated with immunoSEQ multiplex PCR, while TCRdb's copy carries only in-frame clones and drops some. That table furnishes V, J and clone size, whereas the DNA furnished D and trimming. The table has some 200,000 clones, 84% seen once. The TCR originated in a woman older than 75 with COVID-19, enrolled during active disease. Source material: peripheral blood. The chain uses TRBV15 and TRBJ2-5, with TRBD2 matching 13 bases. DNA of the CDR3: TGTGCCACCAGCTGGACTAGCGGGGGAGAGACCCAGTACTTC. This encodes CATSWTSGGETQYF.